This T cell receptor (beta chain) was observed in a study of shared clonotypes between healthy human individuals. Overall study: Donors had three CD4 naive, three CD4 memory, two CD8 naive and one CD8 memory plate apiece.

A word on this clone: The antigen is undetermined.

Findings and limits, study-wide: What naive subsets generally showed was a larger estimated richness than memory subsets showed.

Germline V gene lookup returns CDR1 SGHRS and CDR2 YFSETQ. V was clipped by 4 bases and J by 0 bases, with 17 bases between them. The CDR3 runs to 16 residues. The sorted-subset replicate PCRs were given about 210 ng DNA, which is tens of thousands of T cell genomes. In the source study's methods: ImmunoSEQ junction-only sequences lacked quality scores, so their filtering differed. Generated by immunoSEQ multiplex PCR, the TCRdb table keeps only in-frame clones and is missing some. V, J and clone size derive from that table, while D and trimming were established from the DNA sequence. The table shows 2 million to 2.5 million clones, with approximately 95% occurring only once.

Input material: naive CD4+ T cells sorted from blood. Subset in this sample: CD45RA+ positively selected. The J gene is TRBJ2-7, the V gene TRBV5-1; D may be TRBD1 (5 bases). The clonotype was recovered from a man in his late teens or twenties in good health. In DNA form, the CDR3 reads TGCGCCAGCAGCACCAACGCAGGGCCTGCCTCCTACGAGCAGTACTTC. As protein: CASSTNAGPASYEQYF. Together with reference TRBV5-1 and TRBJ2-7, the CDR3 gives the full variable domain: KAGVTQTPRYLIKTRGQQVTLSCSPISGHRSVSWYQQTPGQGLQFLFEYFSETQRNKGNFPGRFSGRQFSNSRSEMNVSTLELGDSALYLCASSTNAGPASYEQYFGPGTRLTVT.